Listed here are 10 T cell receptor beta chains from one sample, sequenced in a study of STAT5B mutations in CD4+ large granular lymphocyte leukemia. Here immunoSEQ multiplex PCR was the method, and the copy in TCRdb shows in-frame clones only, minus some. The sample lists tens of thousands of clones; about 69% were seen once. The sequencing input was CD4+ T cells from blood buffy coats. All receptors derive from a human donor in good health.

The chain couples TRBV6-5 to TRBJ2-5; 8 bases line up with TRBD2. Germline lookup yields CDR1 MNHEY and CDR2 SVGAGI. The CDR3 is 15 amino acids. The V gene end was trimmed by 8 bases and the J gene end by 1 base; junction bases not matched to a gene: 9. CDR3 in amino acids: CASRRTSTFQETQYF. In DNA, the CDR3 is TGTGCCAGCCGCCGGACTAGCACCTTCCAAGAGACCCAGTACTTC.

This sequence joins TRBV12-5 and TRBJ1-1, with D hard to call. Per germline, CDR1 LGHNT and CDR2 FRNRAP. The ends were cut back, 2 bases at V and 2 bases at J, with 0 bases in the middle. The CDR3 has 11 amino acids. CDR3 region: CASGLNTEAFF. The CDR3 nucleotides read TGTGCTAGTGGTTTGAACACTGAAGCTTTCTTT.

This clone has more than one count but fewer than ten. The chain carries TRBV30 and TRBJ1-1; 7 bases map to TRBD1. V shed 5 bases and J 2 bases; nucleotides not matched to a gene: 2. Per germline, CDR1 GTSNPN and CDR2 SVGIG (reference sequence). The CDR3 is made up of 12 amino acids. This CDR3 reads CAWGTDNTEAFF. Here the CDR3 DNA reads TGTGCCTGGGGGACAGACAACACTGAAGCTTTCTTT.

This chain links TRBV5-6 with TRBJ1-2, with D perhaps matching TRBD1 (5 bases). Germline V CDR1 and CDR2: SGHDT, YYEEEE. The CDR3 length is 15 residues. The V end was cut by 1 base, the J end by 4 bases, with 14 bases between. CDR3 bases: TGTGCCAGCAGCTTGCAGGGTAGAGTTGGCTATGGCTACACCTTC. Translation: CASSLQGRVGYGYTF.

The genes are TRBV6-4 and TRBJ2-3; TRBD1 agrees at 7 bases. The CDR3 is made up of 14 amino acids. CDR1 is MRHNA and CDR2 is SNTAGT in the germline V gene. V trimming: 6 bases; J trimming: 6 bases; junction bases outside the gene matches: 9. The CDR3 region has the DNA TGTGCCAGCAGCGCCGGGACAGCTGGGGATACGCAGTATTTT. Its protein product is CASSAGTAGDTQYF.

This rearrangement joins TRBV5-8 to TRBJ2-5; the D gene is possibly TRBD1 (5 bases). Germline loops: CDR1 SGHTS, CDR2 YDEGEE. The CDR3 has 14 amino acids. V was cut by 6 bases and J by 5 bases, with 17 bases left in between. CDR3 residues: CASNPSTVRETQYF. The CDR3 region has the DNA TGTGCCAGCAACCCCTCGACAGTGCGGGAGACCCAGTACTTC.

Only one count was recorded for this clone. The V call is TRBV18, the J call TRBJ2-6, with D unclear. V lost 6 bases and J 0 bases, leaving 15 bases between the germline ends. The CDR3 loop spans 17 amino acids. CDR1 and CDR2 from the germline V gene are KGHSH and LQKENI. CDR3 loop: CASSRVPSSSGANVLTF. For the CDR3, the DNA is TGTGCCAGCTCTCGGGTCCCCTCGTCCTCTGGGGCCAACGTCCTGACTTTC.

A few counts support this clone. The chain uses TRBV30 and TRBJ1-5, with D tentatively TRBD1 (6 bases). The CDR3 spans 14 residues. CDR1 and CDR2 (germline): GTSNPN, SVGIG (reference sequence). V gave up 4 bases and J gave up 6 bases, with 16 bases separating them. The CDR3 here is CAWMLKGGGQPQHF. CDR3 DNA sequence: TGTGCCTGGATGTTGAAGGGGGGCGGTCAGCCCCAGCATTTT.

The CDR3 region has the DNA TGTGCCAGCAGTTCTCCCGGGACAGGGGGCACAGATACGCAGTATTTT. This sequence encodes CASSSPGTGGTDTQYF. The chain uses TRBV6-6 and TRBJ2-3; 10 bases are a match to TRBD1. The germline CDR1 and CDR2 sequences are MNHNY and SVGAGI (reference sequence). This CDR3 is built from 16 residues. V was clipped by 4 bases and J by 1 base; unmatched bases: 5.

The chain recombines TRBV29-1 with TRBJ2-2; D is perhaps TRBD1 (6 bases). Per germline, CDR1 SQVTM and CDR2 ANQGSEA. The CDR3 runs to 16 residues. Trimming pared 1 base from V and 4 bases from J, leaving 16 bases between. The CDR3 DNA follows: TGCAGCGTTGAAGGATCGAACAGGGATTTCACCGGGGAGCTGTTTTTT. Translated, it gives CSVEGSNRDFTGELFF.